This TCR beta chain originates from a study of early T cells in non-severe SARS-CoV-2 infection. Study-level background: Chains were not paired, and sequencing was done on bulk RNA from unsorted whole blood. Findings and caveats of the study: Missing private and CD4 specificities, VDJdb matching favored anti-spike CD8 responses.

Unique molecular identifiers tagged individual cDNA molecules. TCRdb reprocessed the 5' RACE reads with MiXCR, giving one entry per CDR3 protein. This sample has 35,000 to 50,000 distinct CDR3 sequences; 20% to 25% occur once, and the top ten carry around 4.6%. This clonotype turned up a few times. What it binds is not known. The ends lost 5 bases at V and 3 bases at J; junction bases unmatched: 3. The V gene's germline CDR1 is SGHTA and CDR2 FQGNSA. The CDR3 is 14 residues long. This chain joins TRBV7-2 and TRBJ2-7; 11 bases fit TRBD2. This specimen was whole blood, taken at baseline. This clonotype was obtained from an adult who was a healthcare worker with PCR-confirmed SARS-CoV-2 infection or an uninfected control (not recorded which). CDR3 in DNA: TGTGCCAGCAGCCCTGGGACTAGCGGCTACGAGCAGTACTTC. This translates into CASSPGTSGYEQYF.